Given below is one T cell receptor (beta chain) in context. Looked up from germline, CDR1 is SGDLS and CDR2 is YYNGEE. The ends were cut back, 4 bases at V and 3 bases at J, with 13 bases in the middle. The CDR3 is 15 amino acids. This sample is drawn from a study of blood T cell repertoires in COVID-19. Profiling relied on immunoSEQ multiplex PCR, and the TCRdb table lists in-frame clones only, not all of them. The profile shows about 210,000 clones, 80% to 90% of them singletons. The sequence was collected from a man aged 40-49 years with acute or convalescent COVID-19. The V gene is TRBV9, the J gene TRBJ1-4; D is perhaps TRBD1 (5 bases). The sample taken for sequencing was peripheral blood. The CDR3 is CASSLRGLPNEKLFF. In DNA, the CDR3 is TGTGCCAGCAGCCTAAGGGGCCTCCCTAATGAAAAACTGTTTTTT.